Here is one TCR beta chain with its context. Source study methods: The authors estimated nucleated cell counts from reference gene primer amplification. Libraries were prepared by immunoSEQ multiplex PCR; TCRdb keeps only in-frame clonotypes and omits some of them. V, J and clone size derive from that table, while D and trimming were established from the DNA sequence. Of under 200,000 clones in the sample, 65% to 85% were seen once. This specimen comes from a study of blood T cell repertoires in COVID-19. The wider study: Samples came from the United States, Italy and Spain, spanning acute and convalescent COVID-19. PBMCs, B-cell-depleted T cells, or T cells were the source of the cDNA or gDNA that made up the material.

The CDR3 runs to 14 residues. From germline, CDR1 is SGHNT and CDR2 YYREEE (reference sequence). The V end lost 5 bases, the J end lost 0 bases, and 12 bases lay between the germline ends. Sequencing was carried out using peripheral blood. The origin of this receptor is a woman aged 25-40 years with acute or convalescent COVID-19. The V gene is TRBV5-4, the J gene TRBJ2-7; D remains unclear. The DNA of the CDR3 is TGTGCCAGCAGTTTGAACCGCGGCTCCTACGAGCAGTACTTC. It yields the protein CASSLNRGSYEQYF.